The T cell receptor beta chain described here comes from a study of metastatic and nonmetastatic thyroid tumors. General study points: Malignant tumors reportedly showed significantly higher TCR beta diversity than benign nodules in both blood and tumor.

By its share, this clone is medium-sized. Its cognate antigen is unknown. The CDR3 runs 13 residues. V lost 11 bases and J lost 2, with 14 bases in between. The germline V gene encodes CDR1 MRHNA and CDR2 SNTAGT. MiXCR reprocessed the PCR reads for TCRdb. The sample yields 14,000 or so clones, around a quarter seen once. Each patient went into thyroid surgery without having received any treatment. The specimen was blood. The gene calls are TRBV6-4 and TRBJ2-3; D possibly corresponds to TRBD2 (6 bases). The clonotype was recovered from a female donor with papillary thyroid cancer or a benign thyroid nodule (not recorded which). Some clones in this sample may be carry-over from other donors' samples. CDR3 nucleotide sequence: TGTGCCGAGGAGTGGAGGGACACAGATACGCAGTATTTT. It translates to CAEEWRDTDTQYF.